This T cell receptor (beta chain) came from a study of T cell repertoires in ileal Crohn's disease. In the study overall: At surgery, roughly 35% of patients smoked, with median disease duration 7.9 years.

Data came from immunoSEQ multiplex PCR; TCRdb stores just in-frame clones and leaves some out. The table lists 10,000 to 15,000 clones, about 82% of them singletons. This CDR3 is 16 amino acids long. Looked up from germline, CDR1 is SGHTA and CDR2 is FQGNSA. V lost 5 bases and J 3 bases, leaving 19 bases between the germline ends. This clone came up a few times. Its antigen remains unknown. Time point noted: neoterminal ileum biopsy at postoperative endoscopy, about 6 months after surgery. The study's findings and limits: Within the first postoperative year, endoscopy came at median about 7.3 months. Clonal expansions were more frequent in active smokers than non-smokers at surgery.

Source material: ileal tissue. The chain is built from TRBV7-2 and TRBJ2-5, with D possibly matching TRBD1 (5 bases). The TCR was taken from an adult with Crohn's disease. CDR3 nucleotides: TGTGCCAGCAGCACCGTTGGGGCTGGAAGGGAAGAGACCCAGTACTTC. This codes for CASSTVGAGREETQYF.